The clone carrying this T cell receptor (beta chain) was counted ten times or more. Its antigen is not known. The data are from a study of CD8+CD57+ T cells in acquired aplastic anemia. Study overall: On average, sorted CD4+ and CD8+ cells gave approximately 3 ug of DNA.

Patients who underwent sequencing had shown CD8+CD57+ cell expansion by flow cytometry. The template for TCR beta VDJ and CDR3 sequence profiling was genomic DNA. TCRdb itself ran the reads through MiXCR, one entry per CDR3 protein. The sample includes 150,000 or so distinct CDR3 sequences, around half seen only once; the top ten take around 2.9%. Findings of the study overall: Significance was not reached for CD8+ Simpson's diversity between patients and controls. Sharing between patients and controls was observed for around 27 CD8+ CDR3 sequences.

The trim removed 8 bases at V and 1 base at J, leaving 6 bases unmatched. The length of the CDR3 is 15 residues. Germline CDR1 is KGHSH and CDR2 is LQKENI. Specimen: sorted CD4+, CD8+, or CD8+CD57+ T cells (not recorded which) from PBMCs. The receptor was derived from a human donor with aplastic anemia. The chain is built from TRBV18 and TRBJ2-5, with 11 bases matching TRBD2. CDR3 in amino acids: CASSPLAGGQETQYF. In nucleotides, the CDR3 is TGTGCCAGCAGCCCTCTAGCGGGAGGCCAAGAGACCCAGTACTTC.